Here is one T cell receptor beta chain with its context. The sample is drawn from a study of blood T cell repertoires in COVID-19. Whole-study context: The study drew acute and convalescent COVID-19 samples from the United States, Italy and Spain. PBMCs, B-cell-depleted T cells, or T cells provided the cDNA or gDNA that made up the material.

Authors' data handling: Counts of nucleated cells, estimated from reference gene primer amplification, were obtained. Clones were sequenced by immunoSEQ multiplex PCR, and TCRdb holds only the in-frame ones, with some missing. V and J calls and clone size are as listed in that table; D and trimming were resolved from the DNA. The data contain a few hundred thousand clones, over 65% of them singletons. This receptor was taken from a woman of 80 years or more with acute or convalescent COVID-19. Sequencing was carried out using peripheral blood.

The CDR3, as DNA: TGCGCCAGCAGTCGGACAGGGGGTACTAACTATGGCTACACCTTC. The encoded protein is CASSRTGGTNYGYTF. V and J are TRBV5-1 and TRBJ1-2; 10 bases are shared with TRBD1. Per germline, CDR1 SGHRS and CDR2 YFSETQ. The CDR3 has 15 amino acids. V gave up 5 bases and J gave up 0 bases; unmatched junction bases: 4.